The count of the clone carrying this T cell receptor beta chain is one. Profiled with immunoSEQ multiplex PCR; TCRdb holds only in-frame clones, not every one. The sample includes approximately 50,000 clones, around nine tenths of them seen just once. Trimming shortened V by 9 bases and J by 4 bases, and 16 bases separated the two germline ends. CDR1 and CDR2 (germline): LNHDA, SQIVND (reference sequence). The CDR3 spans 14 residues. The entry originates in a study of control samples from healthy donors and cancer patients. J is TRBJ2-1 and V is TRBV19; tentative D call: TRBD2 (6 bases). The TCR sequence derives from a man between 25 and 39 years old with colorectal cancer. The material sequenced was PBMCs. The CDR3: CASQTGGTYNEQFF. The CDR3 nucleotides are TGTGCCAGCCAGACCGGAGGGACTTACAATGAGCAGTTCTTC.